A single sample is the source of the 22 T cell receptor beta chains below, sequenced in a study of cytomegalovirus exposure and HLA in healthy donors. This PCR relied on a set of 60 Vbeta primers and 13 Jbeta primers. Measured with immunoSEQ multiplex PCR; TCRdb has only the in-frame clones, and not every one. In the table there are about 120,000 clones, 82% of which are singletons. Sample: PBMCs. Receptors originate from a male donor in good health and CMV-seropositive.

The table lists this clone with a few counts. CDR3 residues: CASSQDVSPGYSYEQYF. CDR3 nucleotide sequence: TGTGCCAGCAGCCAAGATGTCTCGCCAGGATACTCCTACGAGCAGTACTTC. The chain carries TRBV14 and TRBJ2-7; D is unresolved. Germline V gene lookup returns CDR1 SGHDN and CDR2 FVKESK. Deletions cut 0 bases from V and 0 bases from J, with 15 bases between. This CDR3 has 17 residues.

The CDR3 DNA follows: TGTGCCAGTAGTATAGCCAGGGAGGACTACGAGCAGTACTTC. As protein: CASSIAREDYEQYF. The rearrangement joins TRBV19 to TRBJ2-7; a weak D match, TRBD2 (6 bases). The CDR3 sequence is 14 residues long. The ends were cut back, 1 base at V and 3 bases at J, with 10 bases in the middle. Per the germline V gene, CDR1 is LNHDA and CDR2 is SQIVND (reference sequence).

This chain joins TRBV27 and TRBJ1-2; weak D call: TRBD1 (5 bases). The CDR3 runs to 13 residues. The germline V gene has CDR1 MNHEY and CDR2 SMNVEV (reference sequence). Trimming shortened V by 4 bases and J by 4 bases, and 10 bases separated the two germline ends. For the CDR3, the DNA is TGTGCCAGCAGTTCACAGGCGTCCTATGGCTACACCTTC. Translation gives CASSSQASYGYTF.

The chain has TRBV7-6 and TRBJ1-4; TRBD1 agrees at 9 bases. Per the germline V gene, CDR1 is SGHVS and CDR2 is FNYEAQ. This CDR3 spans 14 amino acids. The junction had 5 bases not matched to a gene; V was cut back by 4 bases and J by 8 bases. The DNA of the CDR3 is TGTGCCAGCAGCTGGACAGGGGAGCAGGAAAAACTGTTTTTT. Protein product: CASSWTGEQEKLFF.

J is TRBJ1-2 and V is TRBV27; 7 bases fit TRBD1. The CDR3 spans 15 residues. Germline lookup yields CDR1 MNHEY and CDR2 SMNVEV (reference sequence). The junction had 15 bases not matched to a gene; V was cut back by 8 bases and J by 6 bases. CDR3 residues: CASRQPTGTVDGYTF. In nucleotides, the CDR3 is TGTGCCAGCCGCCAACCGACAGGGACAGTTGATGGCTACACCTTC.

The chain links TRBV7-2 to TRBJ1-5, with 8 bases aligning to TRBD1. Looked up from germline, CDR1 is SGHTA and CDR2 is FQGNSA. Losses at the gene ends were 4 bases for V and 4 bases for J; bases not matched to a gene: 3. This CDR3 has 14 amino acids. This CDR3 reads CASSSQGANQPQHF. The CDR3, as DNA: TGTGCCAGCAGCTCCCAGGGGGCAAATCAGCCCCAGCATTTT.

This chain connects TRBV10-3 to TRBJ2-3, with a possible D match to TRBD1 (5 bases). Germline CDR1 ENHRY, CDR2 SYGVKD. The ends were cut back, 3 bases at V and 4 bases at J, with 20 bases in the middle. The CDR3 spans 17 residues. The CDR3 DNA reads TGTGCCATCAGTGAATATGGAAGGGGCCTCGAGGCAGATACGCAGTATTTT. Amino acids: CAISEYGRGLEADTQYF.

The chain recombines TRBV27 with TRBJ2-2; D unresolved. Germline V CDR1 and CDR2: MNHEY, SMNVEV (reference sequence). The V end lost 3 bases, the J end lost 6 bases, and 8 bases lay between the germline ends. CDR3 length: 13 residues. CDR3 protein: CASSLQLPGELFF. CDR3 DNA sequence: TGTGCCAGCAGTTTGCAGTTACCCGGGGAGCTGTTTTTT.

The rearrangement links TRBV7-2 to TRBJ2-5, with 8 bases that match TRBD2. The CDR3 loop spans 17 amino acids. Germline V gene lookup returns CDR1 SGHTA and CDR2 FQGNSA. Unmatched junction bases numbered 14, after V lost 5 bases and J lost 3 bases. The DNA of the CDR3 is TGTGCCAGCAGCCCGCTAGCCGGGGGGGGTCGGAAAGAGACCCAGTACTTC. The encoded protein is CASSPLAGGGRKETQYF.

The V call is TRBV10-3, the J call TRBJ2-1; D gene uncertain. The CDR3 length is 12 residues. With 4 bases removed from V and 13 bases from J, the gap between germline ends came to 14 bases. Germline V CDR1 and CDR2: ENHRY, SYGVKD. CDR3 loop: CAISADTEYQFF. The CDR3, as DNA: TGTGCCATCAGTGCCGACACCGAGTACCAGTTCTTC.

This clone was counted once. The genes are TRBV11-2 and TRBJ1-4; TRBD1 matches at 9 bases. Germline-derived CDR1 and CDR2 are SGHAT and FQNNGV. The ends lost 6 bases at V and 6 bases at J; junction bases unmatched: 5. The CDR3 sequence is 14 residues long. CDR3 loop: CASSYRGLDEKLFF. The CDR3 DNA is TGTGCCAGCAGTTACAGGGGGCTCGATGAAAAACTGTTTTTT.

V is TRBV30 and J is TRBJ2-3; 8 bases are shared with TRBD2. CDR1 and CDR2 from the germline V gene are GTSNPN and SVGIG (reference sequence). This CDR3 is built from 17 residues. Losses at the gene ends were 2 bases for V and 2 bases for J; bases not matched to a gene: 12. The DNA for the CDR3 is TGTGCCTGGAGTCCCCCCCCTATCGGGAGGGACACAGATACGCAGTATTTT. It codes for CAWSPPPIGRDTDTQYF.

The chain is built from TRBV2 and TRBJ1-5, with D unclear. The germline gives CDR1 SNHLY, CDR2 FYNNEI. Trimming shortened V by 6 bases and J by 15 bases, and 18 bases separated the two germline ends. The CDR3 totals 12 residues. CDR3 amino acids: CASRALGAARHF. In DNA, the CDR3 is TGTGCCAGCAGAGCACTCGGTGCGGCCCGGCATTTT.

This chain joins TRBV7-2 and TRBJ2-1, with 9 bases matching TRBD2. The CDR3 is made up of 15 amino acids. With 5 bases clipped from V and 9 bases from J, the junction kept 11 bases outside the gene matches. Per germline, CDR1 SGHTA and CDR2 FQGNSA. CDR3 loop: CASSGGREGRGEQFF. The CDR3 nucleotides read TGTGCCAGCAGCGGGGGGCGGGAGGGCCGCGGTGAGCAGTTCTTC.

CDR3 DNA sequence: TGTGCCAGCAGTGTTATAACAGGGGGCGTCAGCACAGATACGCAGTATTTT. This sequence encodes CASSVITGGVSTDTQYF. The chain has TRBV2 and TRBJ2-3; 9 positions agree with TRBD1. V lost 4 bases to trimming and J lost 0 bases; unmatched junction nucleotides: 8. CDR1 SNHLY and CDR2 FYNNEI come from the germline V gene. The length of the CDR3 is 17 residues.

CDR3 sequence: CASSLEGQGDRQFF. The CDR3 region has the DNA TGTGCCAGCAGCTTGGAGGGACAGGGGGATAGGCAGTTCTTC. The V call is TRBV5-4, the J call TRBJ2-1, with TRBD1 identical over 11 bases. J was trimmed by 12 bases and V by 0 bases; bases with no gene match: 5. The V gene's germline CDR1 is SGHNT and CDR2 YYREEE (reference sequence). The length of the CDR3 is 14 residues. Full variable domain (rest looked up from reference TRBV5-4 and TRBJ2-1): ETGVTQSPTHLIKTRGQQVTLRCSSQSGHNTVSWYQQALGQGPQFIFQYYREEENGRGNFPPRFSGLQFPNYSSELNVNALELDDSALYLCASSLEGQGDRQFFGPGTRLTVL.

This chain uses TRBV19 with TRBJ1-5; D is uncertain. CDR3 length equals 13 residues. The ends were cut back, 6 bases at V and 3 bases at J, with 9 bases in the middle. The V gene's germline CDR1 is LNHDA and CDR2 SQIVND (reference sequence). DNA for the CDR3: TGTGCCAGTAGCTGGAGGCCCAATCAGCCCCAGCATTTT. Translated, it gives CASSWRPNQPQHF.

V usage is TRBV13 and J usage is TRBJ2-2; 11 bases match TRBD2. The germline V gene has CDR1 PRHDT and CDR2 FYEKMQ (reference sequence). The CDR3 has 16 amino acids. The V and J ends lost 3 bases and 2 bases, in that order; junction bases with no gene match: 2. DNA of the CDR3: TGTGCCAGCAGCTTGGGACTAGCGGTCAACACCGGGGAGCTGTTTTTT. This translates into CASSLGLAVNTGELFF.

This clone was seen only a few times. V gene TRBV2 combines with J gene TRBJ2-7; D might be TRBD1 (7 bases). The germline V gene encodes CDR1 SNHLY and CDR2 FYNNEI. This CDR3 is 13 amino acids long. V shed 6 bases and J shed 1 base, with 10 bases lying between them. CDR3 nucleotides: TGTGCCAGCAGCGCAGGGGGGTCCTACGAGCAGTACTTC. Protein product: CASSAGGSYEQYF. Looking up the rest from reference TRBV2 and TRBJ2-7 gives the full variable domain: EPEVTQTPSHQVTQMGQEVILRCVPISNHLYFYWYRQILGQKVEFLVSFYNNEISEKSEIFDDQFSVERPDGSNFTLKIRSTKLEDSAMYFCASSAGGSYEQYFGPGTRLTVT.

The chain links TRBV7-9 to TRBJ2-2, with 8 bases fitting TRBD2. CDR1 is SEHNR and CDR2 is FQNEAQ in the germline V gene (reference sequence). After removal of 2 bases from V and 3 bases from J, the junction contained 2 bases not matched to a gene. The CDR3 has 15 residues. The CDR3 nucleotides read TGTGCCAGCAGCTTACTCGGGAGGGACACCGGGGAGCTGTTTTTT. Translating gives CASSLLGRDTGELFF.

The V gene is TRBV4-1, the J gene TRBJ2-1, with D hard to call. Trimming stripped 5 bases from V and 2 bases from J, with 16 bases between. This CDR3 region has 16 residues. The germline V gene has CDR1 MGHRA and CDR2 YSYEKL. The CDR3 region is CASSEAPVPPYNEQFF. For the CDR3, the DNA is TGCGCCAGCAGCGAAGCCCCAGTCCCCCCCTACAATGAGCAGTTCTTC.

The CDR3: CASSIGTEPGELFF. The CDR3 coding sequence is TGTGCCAGTAGTATCGGGACAGAACCCGGGGAGCTGTTTTTT. The chain is built from TRBV19 and TRBJ2-2; 7 bases align to TRBD1. The CDR3 runs to 14 residues. After removal of 3 bases from V and 6 bases from J, the junction contained 4 bases not matched to a gene. From germline, CDR1 is LNHDA and CDR2 SQIVND (reference sequence).